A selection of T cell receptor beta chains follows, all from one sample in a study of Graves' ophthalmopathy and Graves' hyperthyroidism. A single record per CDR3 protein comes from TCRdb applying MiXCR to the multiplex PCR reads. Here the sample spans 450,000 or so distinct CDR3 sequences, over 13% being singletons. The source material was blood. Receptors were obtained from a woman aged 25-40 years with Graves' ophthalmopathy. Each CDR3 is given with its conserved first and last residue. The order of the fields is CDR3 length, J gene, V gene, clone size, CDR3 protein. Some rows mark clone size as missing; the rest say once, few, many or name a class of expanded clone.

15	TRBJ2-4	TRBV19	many	CASSLTSGTLNIQYF
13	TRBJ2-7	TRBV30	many	CAWRGSSWYEQYF
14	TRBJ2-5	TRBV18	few	CASSPLVGGETQYF
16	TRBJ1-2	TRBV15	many	CATSRDVEGTAYGYTF
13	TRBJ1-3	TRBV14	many	CATRTVSGNTIYF
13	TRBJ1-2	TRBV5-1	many	CASSLDGDYGYTF
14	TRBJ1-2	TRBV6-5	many	CASSYDSRDYGYTF
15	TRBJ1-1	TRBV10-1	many	CASSAAGEWNTEAFF
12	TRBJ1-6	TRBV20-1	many	CSASRSNSPLHF
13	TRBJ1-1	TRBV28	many	CASSLSGATEAFF
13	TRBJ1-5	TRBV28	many	CASSRPGQKTQHF
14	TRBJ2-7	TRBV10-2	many	CASSEGGSLYEQYF
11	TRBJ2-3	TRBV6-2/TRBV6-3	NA	CASSYFDTQYF
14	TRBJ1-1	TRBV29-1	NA	CSVGNRVGNTEAFF
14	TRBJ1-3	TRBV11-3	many	CASSLDSKGNTIYF
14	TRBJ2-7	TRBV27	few	CASSSPGQPYEQYF
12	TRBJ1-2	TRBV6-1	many	CASRRQGHGYTF
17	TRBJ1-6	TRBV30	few	CAWTPQERADYNSPLHF
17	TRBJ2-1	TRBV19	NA	CASSIGIGGGGYNEQFF
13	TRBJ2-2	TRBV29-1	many	CSVEDSNTGELFF
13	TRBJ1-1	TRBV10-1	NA	CASSESLNTEAFF
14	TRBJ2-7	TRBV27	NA	CASSWSGPHDEQYF
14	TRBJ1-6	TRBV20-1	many	CSAEGAVRNSPLHF
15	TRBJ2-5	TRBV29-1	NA	CSVEEEAGGLETQYF
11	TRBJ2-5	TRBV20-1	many	CSVKGEQTQYF
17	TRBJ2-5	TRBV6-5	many	CASSYGPGSSVKETQYF
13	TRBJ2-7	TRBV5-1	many	CASTQGVPYEQYF
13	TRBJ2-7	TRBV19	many	CASSISPGYEQYF
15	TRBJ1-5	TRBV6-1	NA	CASSEQGIGNQPKHF
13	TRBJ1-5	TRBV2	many	CASSAEDNQPQHF
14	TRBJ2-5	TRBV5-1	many	CASSGGSGEETQYF
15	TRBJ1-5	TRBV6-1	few	CASSESFGGSQPQHF
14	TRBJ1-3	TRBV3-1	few	CASSQGVPGNTIYF
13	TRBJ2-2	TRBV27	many	CASRPQNTGELFF
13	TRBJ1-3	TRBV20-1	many	CSATDRAGNTIYF
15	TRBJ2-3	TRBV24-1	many	CATSDPGQITDTQYF
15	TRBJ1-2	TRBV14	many	CASSQRGSVLYGYTF
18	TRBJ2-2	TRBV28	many	CASSRFGTSGGNTGELFF